What follows are 14 T cell receptor beta chains derived from one specimen sequenced in a study of radiotherapy plus CTLA-4 blockade in lung cancer. The protocol was immunoSEQ multiplex PCR, while the TCRdb copy is restricted to in-frame clones and leaves out a portion. The table shows 100,000 to 150,000 clones, with more than 65% occurring only once. Sequencing was performed on peripheral blood, taken from a patient treated with radiotherapy plus ipilimumab. These receptors originate from a human donor with non-small cell lung cancer who had a partial response to radiotherapy plus ipilimumab.

The rearrangement uses TRBV13 and TRBJ2-1; 7 positions agree with TRBD2. From germline, CDR1 is PRHDT and CDR2 FYEKMQ (reference sequence). V lost 3 bases, J lost 6 bases, and 5 bases stayed unmatched. CDR3 length: 14 amino acids. The CDR3 DNA follows: TGTGCCAGCAGCTTCAGGGAGGGCCGCAATGAGCAGTTCTTC. Encoded protein: CASSFREGRNEQFF.

This clone was recorded once. The genes are TRBV6-1 and TRBJ1-1; 9 nucleotides match TRBD1. Germline-derived CDR1 and CDR2 are MNHNS and SASEGT. V shed 6 bases and J 12 bases; nucleotides not matched to a gene: 5. This CDR3 has 11 residues. The CDR3 loop reads CASSGDRVTFF. The CDR3 nucleotides read TGTGCCAGCAGCGGGGACAGGGTGACTTTCTTT.

The chain recombines TRBV18 with TRBJ2-7; D is possibly TRBD2 (6 bases). Germline CDR1 is KGHSH and CDR2 is LQKENI. There are 14 residues in the CDR3. V was cut by 2 bases and J by 5 bases, with 13 bases left in between. CDR3: CASSPWRDRNEQYF. CDR3 DNA: TGTGCCAGCTCACCATGGCGGGACCGGAACGAGCAGTACTTC.

The CDR3 protein is CASSLEPFVAGVFTYEQYF. The CDR3 nucleotides read TGTGCCAGCAGCTTAGAACCCTTTGTAGCGGGAGTCTTTACCTACGAGCAGTACTTC. V usage is TRBV11-2 and J usage is TRBJ2-7; 9 nucleotides match TRBD2. With 0 bases clipped from V and 2 bases from J, the junction kept 14 bases outside the gene matches. The CDR3 consists of 19 residues. The V gene's germline CDR1 is SGHAT and CDR2 FQNNGV.

This clone has a handful of counts. The rearrangement links TRBV18 to TRBJ2-1; D is ambiguous. Germline-derived CDR1 and CDR2 are KGHSH and LQKENI. This CDR3 is 12 amino acids long. V was pared by 2 bases and J by 9 bases, with 8 bases between. The CDR3 DNA reads TGTGCCAGCTCACCAGGGCCCGTTGAGCAGTTCTTC. Amino acid sequence: CASSPGPVEQFF.

The chain joins TRBV2 to TRBJ2-7; D is perhaps TRBD2 (6 bases). The CDR3 is 12 amino acids. Germline assignment: CDR1 SNHLY and CDR2 FYNNEI. Between the trimmed V and J ends, which lost 8 bases and 0 bases, there was a span of 8 bases. CDR3 DNA: TGTGCCAGCGGAGGGAGCTCCTACGAGCAGTACGTC. Translating gives CASGGSSYEQYV.

The J gene is TRBJ2-3, the V gene TRBV2; 7 positions agree with TRBD2. Germline V gives CDR1 SNHLY, CDR2 FYNNEI. The CDR3 consists of 17 residues. V shed 10 bases and J 0 bases; nucleotides not matched to a gene: 16. CDR3 sequence: CANTLPGLLTSTDTQYF. DNA for the CDR3: TGTGCCAACACATTACCGGGACTACTTACTAGCACAGATACGCAGTATTTT.

The chain joins TRBV7-2 to TRBJ1-5, with D uncertain. With 1 base removed from V and 11 bases from J, the gap between germline ends came to 15 bases. CDR3 length: 14 residues. Per the germline V gene, CDR1 is SGHTA and CDR2 is FQGNSA. The CDR3 sequence: CASSLGGLLSAQHF. CDR3 nucleotides: TGTGCCAGCAGCTTAGGTGGCCTCTTATCAGCCCAGCATTTT.

The chain carries TRBV6-5 and TRBJ1-5; 8 nucleotides line up with TRBD1. There are 14 residues in the CDR3. V lost 6 bases and J lost 6; bases outside the gene matches: 7. Germline-derived CDR1 and CDR2 are MNHEY and SVGAGI. CDR3 sequence reads: CASRVRGRSQPQHF. CDR3 in DNA: TGTGCCAGCAGGGTCAGGGGGCGGAGTCAGCCCCAGCATTTT.

The CDR3 DNA reads TGTGCCAGCAGCTCCGCTGCAGGGGGCGATGGCTACACCTTC. Its translation: CASSSAAGGDGYTF. The chain employs TRBV7-6 and TRBJ1-2, with 8 bases that match TRBD1. The germline V gene encodes CDR1 SGHVS and CDR2 FNYEAQ. V trimming: 4 bases; J trimming: 6 bases; junction bases outside the gene matches: 7. This CDR3 is built from 14 residues.

The CDR3 spells CASSQDGRSQETQYF. The CDR3 DNA follows: TGCGCCAGCAGCCAAGATGGCCGATCCCAAGAGACCCAGTACTTC. The chain is built from TRBV4-3 and TRBJ2-5, with unresolved D. The V end was cut by 0 bases, the J end by 1 base, with 9 bases between. Germline V lookup: CDR1 LGHNA, CDR2 YSLEER. The CDR3 runs 15 residues.

The chain carries TRBV28 and TRBJ2-2; 11 nucleotides agree with TRBD1. Germline trimming cut 5 bases from V and 5 bases from J; bases unmatched to any gene: 7. CDR1 is MDHEN and CDR2 is SYDVKM in the germline V gene. CDR3 length equals 16 residues. The CDR3 coding sequence is TGTGCCAGCAGTGAACCGGGACAGGGGGTAACCGGGGAGCTGTTTTTT. This encodes CASSEPGQGVTGELFF.

Only a few counts were recorded for this clone. This chain links TRBV5-5 with TRBJ2-6, with D maybe TRBD1 (6 bases). Looked up from germline, CDR1 is SGHKS and CDR2 is YYEKEE (reference sequence). V lost 1 base and J lost 0, with 11 bases in between. This CDR3 spans 17 amino acids. The CDR3, as DNA: TGTGCCAGCAGCTTGCAGGGGCCCTACTCTGGGGCCAACGTCCTGACTTTC. Its translation: CASSLQGPYSGANVLTF.

V usage is TRBV4-1 and J usage is TRBJ2-1, with TRBD2 matching over 8 bases. CDR3 length: 16 residues. J lost 7 bases, V lost 2 bases, and 10 bases had no gene match. CDR1 and CDR2 (germline): MGHRA, YSYEKL. CDR3 in DNA: TGCGCCAGCAGCCAACTCGTCGGGAGGGCAACAAATGAGCAGTTCTTC. This translates into CASSQLVGRATNEQFF.